A single sample is the source of the 11 T cell receptor beta chains below, sequenced in a study of human T cells and chemical hapten exposure. TCRdb analysed the RACE reads with MiXCR anew, one entry per CDR3 protein. Here the sample spans about 190,000 distinct CDR3 sequences, around 23% being singletons. Time point given: patch test 3, about 24 weeks after DPC sensitization. Specified treatment: therapeutic diphenylcyclopropenone sensitization with weekly scalp DPC. Sequences were derived from whole blood, sampled in connection with sensitization to the hapten diphenylcyclopropenone (DPC). The origin of the receptors is a woman aged 40 to 50 with alopecia areata. Some clones in this sample may be carry-over from other donors' samples.

This clonotype has only a few counts. The rearrangement joins TRBV20-1 to TRBJ1-5, with D unresolved. V lost 3 bases and J 1 base, leaving 13 bases between the germline ends. Germline lookup yields CDR1 DFQATT and CDR2 SNEGSKA (reference sequence). The CDR3 spans 15 residues. The CDR3 here is CSASISVASNQPQHF. CDR3 DNA: TGCAGTGCTAGTATCTCAGTAGCAAGCAATCAGCCCCAGCATTTT.

About this clonotype itself: Since a much larger clone is just one base distant, this may be a read error. The chain links TRBV6-2 or TRBV6-3 to TRBJ2-1, with TRBD2 identical over 10 bases. This CDR3 contains 16 residues. The germline V gene has CDR1 MNHEY and CDR2 SVGEGT. CDR3 DNA: TGTGCCAGCAGTAGCGGGAGGGCAAGCTCCTACGATGAGCAGTTCTTC. This gives the protein CASSSGRASSYDEQFF.

This clonotype has a handful of counts. The J gene is TRBJ1-5, the V gene TRBV20-1; D remains unclear. V lost 6 bases, J lost 6 bases, and 21 bases lay in between. Germline lookup yields CDR1 DFQATT and CDR2 SNEGSKA (reference sequence). The CDR3 consists of 15 residues. CDR3 in amino acids: CSAHLFPRESQPQHF. The CDR3 DNA reads TGCAGTGCCCACCTCTTCCCGAGGGAAAGTCAGCCCCAGCATTTT.

CDR3: CSVGDRGLGELFF. In DNA, the CDR3 is TGCAGCGTGGGGGACAGGGGGCTCGGGGAGCTGTTTTTT. The chain has TRBV29-1 and TRBJ2-2, with 12 bases fitting TRBD1. V trimming: 6 bases; J trimming: 7 bases; junction bases outside the gene matches: 3. CDR1 and CDR2 from the germline V gene are SQVTM and ANQGSEA. This CDR3 region has 13 residues.

The chain couples TRBV6-6 to TRBJ1-1, with D unresolved. Germline loops: CDR1 MNHNY, CDR2 SVGAGI (reference sequence). The V end lost 4 bases, the J end lost 0 bases, and 15 bases lay between the germline ends. The CDR3 length is 16 residues. The CDR3 sequence: CASSLGSLNMNTEAFF. The CDR3 region has the DNA TGTGCCAGCAGTTTGGGTTCCTTGAATATGAACACTGAAGCTTTCTTT.

This clonotype was seen only a few times. V and J are TRBV28 and TRBJ1-2; D call uncertain. The CDR3 sequence is 11 residues long. V was cut by 5 bases and J by 7 bases, with 8 bases left in between. CDR1 and CDR2 from the germline V gene are MDHEN and SYDVKM. For the CDR3, the DNA is TGTGCCAGCAGTCCGGCGGGTGGCTACACCTTC. Its translation: CASSPAGGYTF.

The chain links TRBV21-1 to TRBJ1-4; the table's D call, TRBD1, has no DNA check behind it. TRBV21-1 is tagged as a pseudogene. The length of the CDR3 is 16 residues. CDR3 in amino acids: CASSKDEGRANEKLFF. CDR3 nucleotides: TGTGCCAGCAGCAAAGACGAGGGGCGGGCTAATGAAAAACTGTTTTTT.

The gene calls are TRBV29-1 and TRBJ2-7; 9 nucleotides align to TRBD1. V trimming: 7 bases; J trimming: 6 bases; junction bases outside the gene matches: 7. CDR3 length equals 12 residues. Germline V gives CDR1 SQVTM, CDR2 ANQGSEA. CDR3: CSAGTGSGEQYF. The DNA of the CDR3 is TGCAGCGCCGGGACAGGGAGCGGCGAGCAGTACTTC.

CDR3 sequence: CASSQRGLAGAVSYNEQFF. The DNA for the CDR3 is TGCGCCAGCAGCCAAAGGGGACTAGCGGGAGCCGTCTCCTACAATGAGCAGTTCTTC. This rearrangement joins TRBV4-1 to TRBJ2-1, with TRBD2 matching over 14 bases. J gave up 0 bases and V 2 bases, and 6 bases lay outside the gene matches. Germline V CDR1 and CDR2: MGHRA, YSYEKL. CDR3 size: 19 residues.

The chain employs TRBV28 and TRBJ2-2; D is possibly TRBD2 (6 bases). The V gene lost 7 bases and the J gene lost 0 bases, with 9 bases spanning the gap. CDR1 and CDR2 (germline): MDHEN, SYDVKM. The CDR3 is 14 amino acids. The DNA of the CDR3 is TGTGCCAGCAAGGGCGGGACGAACACCGGGGAGCTGTTTTTT. It yields the protein CASKGGTNTGELFF.

J is TRBJ1-2 and V is TRBV28; D is possibly TRBD1 (6 bases). This CDR3 has 13 residues. The germline V gene has CDR1 MDHEN and CDR2 SYDVKM. The V end was cut by 6 bases, the J end by 4 bases, with 12 bases between. This chain's CDR3 is CASRLDRVYGYTF. In DNA form, the CDR3 reads TGTGCCAGCAGATTGGACAGAGTCTATGGCTACACCTTC.